This T cell receptor beta chain appears in the sequencing data of a study of post-analysis software for immune sequencing data. At the level of the study: Disease trajectories encompassed relapsing-remitting, secondary progressive and progressive-relapsing multiple sclerosis.

This clonotype has just a few counts. Its specificity is not known. With a much larger clone just one base away, this may be a read error. Study outcomes and limitations: Normalized Chao1 diversity was significantly reduced in patients versus controls. A few TRBV segments appeared more often in patients than in controls, and TRBV5-6, TRBV5-1 and TRBV20-1 were among these.

Unique-molecular-identifier-tagged TCR beta cDNA libraries were used. There were about 1 to 10 million T cells, and approximately 480,000 cDNA molecules came from them. TCRdb re-called the PCR reads through MiXCR, storing one row per CDR3 protein. The sample shows approximately 730,000 distinct CDR3 sequences, roughly 27% of them seen only once. This CDR3 comprises 10 residues. Germline CDR1 is SQVTM and CDR2 is ANQGSEA. V was trimmed by 4 bases and J by 9 bases, leaving 7 bases between them. V and J are TRBV29-1 and TRBJ2-1; D uncertain. Sample: blood. The receptor was isolated from a girl aged 5-17 years with multiple sclerosis. The CDR3 DNA reads TGCAGCGTTGGGGGTACTGAGCAGTTCTTC. Protein product: CSVGGTEQFF.